This T cell receptor beta chain was recovered during a study of regulatory T cells in long-lasting Graves disease. This CDR3 spans 11 amino acids. V shed 1 base and J shed 15 bases, with 10 bases lying between them. Germline V gene data show CDR1 as SGHTA and CDR2 as FQGNSA. As for time point: newly diagnosed GD, antithyroid drugs for less than 3 months. PBMC RNA served as the TCR library source. The table lists this clonotype with many counts. Arm-PCR with iRepertoire HTBI primers amplified the CDR3 regions for these TCR beta libraries. TCRdb reprocessed the multiplex PCR reads via MiXCR and lists one record per CDR3 protein. This table holds 500,000 or so distinct CDR3 sequences, 15% to 20% found once. The data also belong to a second study, concerning T cells in Graves' hyperthyroidism and ophthalmopathy. This second study notes: The HTBI primer set served for first-round RT-PCR of the TCR CDR3. Ophthalmopathy cases were set apart from stable hyperthyroidism by a 13 V-J model.

This rearrangement joins TRBV7-2 to TRBJ2-1; D is undetermined. The receptor was isolated from a man aged 35 to 55 with Graves disease. The specimen comprised peripheral blood mononuclear cells (PBMCs), sampled at new diagnosis, from a patient treated with antithyroid drugs. The CDR3 here is CASSLGLVAFF. The CDR3 coding sequence is TGTGCCAGCAGCTTAGGGCTGGTCGCGTTCTTC.